Listed here are 10 T cell receptor beta chains from one sample, sequenced in a study of response to subunit inactivated influenza vaccine. TCRdb re-derived calls from the RT-PCR reads in MiXCR, one entry per CDR3 protein. The table has some 300,000 distinct CDR3 sequences, 22% seen once. The sequencing here drew on PBMCs from blood, taken 21 months after vaccination. Receptors originate from a man aged 50-75 years who received an inactivated influenza vaccine.

This chain uses TRBV20-1 with TRBJ2-3; D not certain. The V gene's germline CDR1 is DFQATT and CDR2 SNEGSKA (reference sequence). The CDR3 is 12 amino acids. Trimming shortened V by 3 bases and J by 2 bases, and 6 bases separated the two germline ends. This chain's CDR3 is CSASGNTDTQYF. The CDR3 region has the DNA TGCAGTGCTAGTGGGAACACAGATACGCAGTATTTT.

This clonotype was seen a handful of times. The rearrangement joins TRBV5-5 to TRBJ2-2; 9 positions match TRBD2. After removal of 7 bases from V and 1 base from J, the junction contained 2 bases not matched to a gene. The CDR3 extends over 14 amino acids. Looked up from germline, CDR1 is SGHKS and CDR2 is YYEKEE (reference sequence). DNA of the CDR3: TGTGCCAGCTCGACTAGCGGGAACACCGGGGAGCTGTTTTTT. It codes for CASSTSGNTGELFF.

This clonotype occurred many times. This chain joins TRBV20-1 and TRBJ1-5; 10 positions agree with TRBD1. Per the germline V gene, CDR1 is DFQATT and CDR2 is SNEGSKA (reference sequence). The V gene end was trimmed by 6 bases and the J gene end by 2 bases; junction bases not matched to a gene: 7. This CDR3 is built from 15 residues. The CDR3, as DNA: TGCAGTGCCCCTGGACAGGGGGGCGGCAATCAGCCCCAGCATTTT. It specifies CSAPGQGGGNQPQHF.

This sequence joins TRBV10-3 and TRBJ2-5; no reliable D call. From germline, CDR1 is ENHRY and CDR2 SYGVKD. The ends were cut back, 4 bases at V and 4 bases at J, with 7 bases in the middle. The CDR3 runs 12 residues. Here the CDR3 reads CAISALGETQYF. DNA of the CDR3: TGTGCCATCAGTGCTCTGGGAGAGACCCAGTACTTC.

In its sample, this clonotype was seen many times. This chain uses TRBV6-1 with TRBJ1-2; D gene ambiguous. The CDR3 totals 15 residues. In germline, CDR1 is MNHNS, CDR2 SASEGT. Between the trimmed V and J ends, which lost 2 bases and 6 bases, there was a span of 16 bases. This CDR3 reads CASSETSVGFNGYTF. CDR3 coding DNA: TGTGCCAGCAGTGAAACCAGCGTAGGGTTTAATGGCTACACCTTC.

This clonotype came up many times. This rearrangement joins TRBV20-1 to TRBJ1-4; D unclear. Germline V gene lookup returns CDR1 DFQATT and CDR2 SNEGSKA (reference sequence). Trimming left V 1 base short and J 4 bases short, with 10 bases between. The CDR3 spans 14 residues. The CDR3 reads CSARGGYGNEKLFF. CDR3 DNA: TGCAGTGCTAGAGGAGGCTACGGTAATGAAAAACTGTTTTTT.

This chain connects TRBV12-3 or TRBV12-4 to TRBJ2-5; 7 bases are shared with TRBD1. The CDR3 has 17 amino acids. J lost 2 bases, V lost 3 bases, and 12 bases had no gene match. CDR3 loop: CASSFFIEGQSQETQYF. In DNA, the CDR3 is TGTGCCAGCAGTTTTTTCATAGAGGGACAGTCACAAGAGACCCAGTACTTC.

A few counts support this clonotype. The chain links TRBV6-5 to TRBJ1-2; possible D gene TRBD1, 5 bases. The CDR3 has 12 amino acids. Trimming cost V 7 bases and J 5 bases, with 11 bases left between them. Per germline, CDR1 MNHEY and CDR2 SVGAGI. CDR3 sequence reads: CASTTGGYGYTF. The CDR3 DNA follows: TGTGCCAGCACCACTGGGGGGTATGGCTACACCTTC.

The chain is built from TRBV6-1 and TRBJ2-2; D is undetermined. The CDR3 runs 15 residues. CDR1 and CDR2 from the germline V gene are MNHNS and SASEGT. The V and J ends lost 6 bases and 5 bases respectively, with 16 bases between them. This CDR3 reads CASSPLPVGTGELFF. The CDR3 DNA sequence: TGTGCCAGCAGCCCCCTTCCTGTGGGGACCGGGGAGCTGTTTTTT.

The chain employs TRBV9 and TRBJ2-7; 8 bases are a match to TRBD2. V lost 0 bases, J lost 2 bases, and 19 bases stayed unmatched. Germline V gene data show CDR1 as SGDLS and CDR2 as YYNGEE. There are 20 residues in the CDR3. The CDR3 DNA reads as TGTGCCAGCAGCGTAGTATTTGGAATAATGTGGCGGGGGGTCACCTACGAGCAGTACTTC. This encodes CASSVVFGIMWRGVTYEQYF. The whole variable domain, remainder taken from reference TRBV9 and TRBJ2-7, is DSGVTQTPKHLITATGQRVTLRCSPRSGDLSVYWYQQSLDQGLQFLIQYYNGEERAKGNILERFSAQQFPDLHSELNLSSLELGDSALYFCASSVVFGIMWRGVTYEQYFGPGTRLTVT.